The subject of this entry is one T cell receptor beta chain. In the source study's methods: Estimates of nucleated cell counts were drawn from the amplification of reference gene primers. Sequencing was performed with immunoSEQ multiplex PCR; in TCRdb, only in-frame clones are kept and a portion is missing. The DNA gave D and trimming, while V, J and clone size come from that table. This sample has some 190,000 clones, with 88% found just once. This sample stems from a study of blood T cell repertoires in COVID-19. About the study: Acute-phase and convalescent COVID-19 samples originated in the United States, Italy and Spain. Sources were T cells, B-cell-depleted T cells, or PBMCs; the material itself was cDNA or gDNA.

The CDR3 extends over 13 amino acids. The germline CDR1 and CDR2 sequences are SGHAT and FQDESV (reference sequence). V was cut by 1 base and J by 5 bases, with 5 bases left in between. The chain combines TRBV11-1 with TRBJ1-4, with D unclear. Sequenced material: peripheral blood. The source of this sequence is a young man with active or convalescent COVID-19. The CDR3 protein is CASSLGANEKLFF. The CDR3 DNA is TGTGCCAGCAGCTTAGGGGCGAATGAAAAACTGTTTTTT.